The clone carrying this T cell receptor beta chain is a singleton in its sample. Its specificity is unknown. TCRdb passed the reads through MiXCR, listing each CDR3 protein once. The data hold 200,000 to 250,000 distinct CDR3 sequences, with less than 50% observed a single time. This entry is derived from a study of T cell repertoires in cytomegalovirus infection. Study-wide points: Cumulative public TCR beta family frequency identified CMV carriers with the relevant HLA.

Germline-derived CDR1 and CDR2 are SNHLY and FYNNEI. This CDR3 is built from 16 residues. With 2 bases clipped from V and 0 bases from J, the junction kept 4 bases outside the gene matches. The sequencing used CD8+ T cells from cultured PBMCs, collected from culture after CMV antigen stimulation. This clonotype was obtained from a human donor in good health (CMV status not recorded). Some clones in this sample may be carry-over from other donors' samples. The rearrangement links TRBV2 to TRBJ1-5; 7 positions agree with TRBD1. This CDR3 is CASSEPGGYSNQPQHF. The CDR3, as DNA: TGTGCCAGCAGTGAACCAGGGGGGTATAGCAATCAGCCCCAGCATTTT.